The 26 T cell receptor beta chains given below trace back to one sample, sequenced in a study of T cell clonotyping in hematopoietic cell transplantation. Sequenced by immunoSEQ multiplex PCR; TCRdb stores in-frame clones only, minus some. Here the sample spans approximately 8,000 clones, about 66% being singletons. Sequenced material: peripheral blood mononuclear cells, taken 100 days after allogeneic stem cell transplant. The receptors stem from a male patient between 60 and 69 years old who had an allogeneic stem cell transplant from an unrelated donor, so the T cells may come from the graft donor. Some clones in this sample may be carry-over from other donors' samples.

DNA for the CDR3: TGTGCCAGCAGTCGACAGGGGGGGAGTTACGAGCAGTACTTC. It encodes CASSRQGGSYEQYF. The rearrangement joins TRBV6-5 to TRBJ2-7, with 9 bases that match TRBD1. The CDR3 totals 14 residues. The V and J ends lost 5 bases and 4 bases, in that order; junction bases with no gene match: 6. Germline V gives CDR1 MNHEY, CDR2 SVGAGI.

By sample share, this clone is medium-sized. The V and J genes are TRBV19 and TRBJ2-1, with a tentative D call TRBD1 (6 bases). Germline V CDR1 and CDR2: LNHDA, SQIVND (reference sequence). The CDR3 runs to 16 residues. The V and J ends lost 1 base and 2 bases respectively, with 12 bases between them. CDR3 region: CASSIGWGRTYNEQFF. The CDR3 DNA is TGTGCCAGTAGTATAGGTTGGGGGCGCACCTACAATGAGCAGTTCTTC.

V and J are TRBV4-2 and TRBJ2-3; 7 bases line up with TRBD2. CDR3 length: 15 amino acids. Germline V lookup: CDR1 LGHNA, CDR2 YNFKEQ. The J segment lost 4 bases and the V segment lost 0 bases, leaving 4 bases of the junction unmatched. CDR3 coding DNA: TGTGCCAGCAGCCAAGAGGGGGGGAATGCAGATACGCAGTATTTT. Residues: CASSQEGGNADTQYF.

J is TRBJ2-3 and V is TRBV5-5, with D uncertain. Germline CDR1 reads SGHKS; CDR2 reads YYEKEE (reference sequence). CDR3 length equals 12 residues. V gave up 4 bases and J gave up 14 bases, with 17 bases separating them. CDR3 sequence (DNA): TGTGCCAGCAGCGTCGGCGCCGCTGGTCCGTATTTT. Protein product: CASSVGAAGPYF.

The genes are TRBV9 and TRBJ1-6; TRBD1 aligns across 9 bases. From germline, CDR1 is SGDLS and CDR2 YYNGEE. The CDR3 loop spans 14 amino acids. V shed 2 bases and J 10 bases; nucleotides not matched to a gene: 4. The CDR3 reads CASSVGQGNSPLHF. Here the CDR3 DNA reads TGTGCCAGCAGCGTCGGACAGGGGAACTCACCCCTCCACTTT.

Turning to this clone: At one end, the junction sequence differs from germline, possibly due to a read error. The sample has other DNA sequences that encode this CDR3 too. The chain links TRBV4-1 to TRBJ2-7; 8 bases are a match to TRBD1. CDR3 length: 14 amino acids. The germline gives CDR1 MGHRA, CDR2 YSYEKL. This CDR3 is CASSQGQGDYEQYF. The CDR3 DNA reads TGTGCCAGCAGCCAAGGACAGGGCGACTACGAGCAGTACTTC.

This clone was recorded once. V is TRBV6-4 and J is TRBJ2-6; possibly TRBD2 for D (5 bases). CDR3 size: 16 residues. The germline V gene encodes CDR1 MRHNA and CDR2 SNTAGT. Trimming took off 3 bases at V and 1 base at J, with 10 bases between the two ends. CDR3 sequence reads: CASSETAGSGANVLTF. CDR3 in DNA: TGTGCCAGCAGTGAGACTGCGGGTTCTGGGGCCAACGTCCTGACTTTC.

By share, this clone ranks as large (0.1 to 1%). The genes are TRBV6-5 and TRBJ1-2; D gene unclear. The germline V gene has CDR1 MNHEY and CDR2 SVGAGI. V lost 0 bases and J lost 6, with 8 bases in between. This CDR3 spans 13 amino acids. The CDR3 reads CASSYSGVHGYTF. The CDR3 DNA reads as TGTGCCAGCAGTTACTCCGGGGTTCATGGCTACACCTTC.

The chain carries TRBV6-5 and TRBJ1-2; 9 nucleotides align to TRBD1. CDR1 is MNHEY and CDR2 is SVGAGI in the germline V gene. Unmatched junction bases numbered 0, after V lost 2 bases and J lost 2 bases. The CDR3 covers 14 residues. The CDR3 spells CASSYTGGNYGYTF. The CDR3 nucleotides read TGTGCCAGCAGTTACACAGGGGGCAACTATGGCTACACCTTC.

This clone was observed a few times. This sequence joins TRBV7-2 and TRBJ2-7; no reliable D call. This CDR3 has 13 amino acids. In germline, CDR1 is SGHTA, CDR2 FQGNSA. Between the trimmed V and J ends, which lost 1 base and 0 bases, there was a span of 4 bases. CDR3 DNA sequence: TGTGCCAGCAGCTTAGACAGCTCCTACGAGCAGTACTTC. It translates to CASSLDSSYEQYF.

This clone was observed a handful of times. V gene TRBV6-6 combines with J gene TRBJ2-7; D call uncertain. The V end lost 2 bases, the J end lost 3 bases, and 8 bases lay between the germline ends. Per germline, CDR1 MNHNY and CDR2 SVGAGI (reference sequence). This CDR3 region has 13 residues. The CDR3 sequence: CASSYLGYYEQYF. CDR3 bases: TGTGCCAGCAGTTACCTTGGCTACTACGAGCAGTACTTC.

This clone is medium-sized (0.01 to 0.1%) within its sample. This chain links TRBV19 with TRBJ1-2; D ambiguous. The CDR3 contains 13 residues. CDR1 is LNHDA and CDR2 is SQIVND in the germline V gene (reference sequence). Deletions cut 7 bases from V and 4 bases from J, with 13 bases between. CDR3 coding DNA: TGTGCCAGTAAAATCGGAGGCTCCTATGGCTACACCTTC. It is translated as CASKIGGSYGYTF.

This chain uses TRBV7-2 with TRBJ2-7; D not resolved. Germline V gene data show CDR1 as SGHTA and CDR2 as FQGNSA. The CDR3 extends over 13 amino acids. V lost 5 bases to trimming and J lost 3 bases, with 11 bases between them. CDR3 in DNA: TGTGCCAGCAGCCCCCTCCCCCGCTACGAGCAGTACTTC. Amino acid sequence: CASSPLPRYEQYF.

This chain uses TRBV7-6 with TRBJ2-7; D is undetermined. CDR3 size: 11 residues. Trimming shortened V by 8 bases and J by 4 bases, and 9 bases separated the two germline ends. Per the germline V gene, CDR1 is SGHVS and CDR2 is FNYEAQ. CDR3: CASESSYEQYF. The CDR3 DNA is TGTGCCAGCGAAAGTAGTTACGAGCAGTACTTC.

The chain couples TRBV28 to TRBJ2-1, with D possibly TRBD2 on 5 matching bases. Between the trimmed V and J ends, which lost 5 bases and 4 bases, there was a span of 18 bases. The CDR3 contains 16 residues. Per the germline V gene, CDR1 is MDHEN and CDR2 is SYDVKM. In nucleotides, the CDR3 is TGTGCCAGCAGTCCACTGGGAGCGGTGGGGTACAATGAGCAGTTCTTC. Translating it yields CASSPLGAVGYNEQFF.

The chain combines TRBV25-1 with TRBJ2-5; possibly TRBD2 for D (7 bases). V gave up 1 base and J gave up 5 bases, with 17 bases separating them. Germline V gene data show CDR1 as MGHDK and CDR2 as SYGVNS. The CDR3 has 16 residues. The CDR3 DNA reads as TGTGCCAGCAGTGAATTTCGGACAGCGGGGTGGGAGACCCAGTACTTC. As protein: CASSEFRTAGWETQYF. The variable domain in full, completed from reference TRBV25-1 and TRBJ2-5, reads EADIYQTPRYLVIGTGKKITLECSQTMGHDKMYWYQQDPGMELHLIHYSYGVNSTEKGDLSSESTVSRIRTEHFPLTLESARPSHTSQYLCASSEFRTAGWETQYFGPGTRLLVL.

The chain recombines TRBV5-1 with TRBJ1-2, with D perhaps TRBD1 (6 bases). This CDR3 region has 18 residues. V dropped 4 bases and J dropped 3 bases, with 25 bases sitting between them. Germline lookup yields CDR1 SGHRS and CDR2 YFSETQ. The CDR3 coding sequence is TGCGCCAGCAGCCCGAGAGCTTTATCCGGGGGGCAGGACTATGGCTACACCTTC. Amino acid sequence: CASSPRALSGGQDYGYTF.

This clone has only one observation. The chain recombines TRBV11-2 with TRBJ2-5; D gene ambiguous. V was clipped by 0 bases and J by 1 base, with 9 bases between them. The germline gives CDR1 SGHAT, CDR2 FQNNGV. CDR3 size: 15 residues. In DNA form, the CDR3 reads TGTGCCAGCAGCTTAGATGTGCAGGCCCAAGAGACCCAGTACTTC. Its translation: CASSLDVQAQETQYF.

This clone has only a few counts. This chain links TRBV6-6 with TRBJ2-1; no definite D call. Germline V lookup: CDR1 MNHNY, CDR2 SVGAGI (reference sequence). The CDR3 sequence is 14 residues long. V was clipped by 3 bases and J by 1 base, with 7 bases between them. The CDR3 sequence is CASSYVPSYNEQFF. The CDR3 DNA reads as TGTGCCAGCAGTTATGTCCCTTCCTACAATGAGCAGTTCTTC.

The chain couples TRBV19 to TRBJ2-2; 8 bases align to TRBD1. This CDR3 contains 15 residues. With 5 bases clipped from V and 6 bases from J, the junction kept 8 bases outside the gene matches. In germline, CDR1 is LNHDA, CDR2 SQIVND (reference sequence). CDR3 region: CASSPGTGLSGELFF. The DNA for the CDR3 is TGTGCCAGTAGTCCTGGGACAGGTCTGTCCGGGGAGCTGTTTTTT.

This clone was detected once. The rearrangement joins TRBV27 to TRBJ2-7, with 8 bases fitting TRBD2. CDR1 and CDR2 (germline): MNHEY, SMNVEV (reference sequence). The junction had 3 bases not matched to a gene; V was cut back by 0 bases and J by 5 bases. The CDR3 spans 14 residues. The DNA for the CDR3 is TGTGCCAGCAGTTTATCCGCGGGGGGCAACGAGCAGTACTTC. It translates to CASSLSAGGNEQYF.

The chain carries TRBV6-5 and TRBJ2-1, with D unresolved. Germline V gives CDR1 MNHEY, CDR2 SVGAGI. V was shortened by 6 bases and J by 5 bases, with 11 bases between the two germline ends. The CDR3 covers 13 residues. The DNA of the CDR3 is TGTGCCAGCAGCCCCCCTAGAAACAATGAGCAGTTCTTC. As protein: CASSPPRNNEQFF.

The V gene is TRBV28, the J gene TRBJ1-4; TRBD1 matches 12 bases. Trimming removed 5 bases from V and 7 bases from J; junction bases left unmatched: 8. The V gene's germline CDR1 is MDHEN and CDR2 SYDVKM. This CDR3 comprises 16 residues. CDR3 region: CASSRPGQGAGEKLFF. The CDR3, as DNA: TGTGCCAGCAGTCGTCCGGGACAGGGGGCGGGTGAAAAACTGTTTTTT.

In its sample, this clone is medium-sized (0.01 to 0.1%). The V and J genes are TRBV7-6 and TRBJ1-1; 11 nucleotides line up with TRBD1. The CDR3 has 13 amino acids. V lost 4 bases, J lost 11 bases, and 6 bases stayed unmatched. CDR1 is SGHVS, CDR2 FNYEAQ, per germline. Here the CDR3 reads CASSSGTGGDAFF. CDR3 DNA: TGTGCCAGCAGCTCGGGGACAGGGGGAGATGCTTTCTTT.

The chain employs TRBV4-3 and TRBJ2-7; 9 nucleotides agree with TRBD1. Germline V CDR1 and CDR2: LGHNA, YSLEER. After removal of 0 bases from V and 2 bases from J, the junction contained 5 bases not matched to a gene. There are 16 residues in the CDR3. The CDR3 DNA reads TGCGCCAGCAGCCAAGAATCGGACAGGGGTGCCTACGAGCAGTACTTC. This sequence encodes CASSQESDRGAYEQYF.

V usage is TRBV20-1 and J usage is TRBJ1-4; no clear D gene. CDR1 DFQATT and CDR2 SNEGSKA come from the germline V gene (reference sequence). The CDR3 is 11 amino acids. CDR3 coding DNA: TGCGGTACTTTCGACCGGCGAAAACTGTTTTTT. Translated, it gives CGTFDRRKLFF.